This T cell receptor (beta chain) emerged from a study of blood T cell repertoires in COVID-19. As originally analysed: For nucleated cells, counts were estimated from reference gene primer amplification. The assay was immunoSEQ multiplex PCR, and TCRdb's table has in-frame clones only and misses some. That table is the source of V, J and clone size, and D and trimming were worked out from the DNA. The sample lists under 550,000 clones, 85% to 90% occurring once. This CDR3 has 13 residues. Germline V gene sequence: CDR1 LGHDT, CDR2 YNNKEL (reference sequence). V lost 1 base to trimming and J lost 2 bases, with 5 bases between them.

The clonotype was recovered from a man aged 18 to 30 with COVID-19, enrolled during active disease. V gene TRBV3-1 (or the pseudogene TRBV3-2) combines with J gene TRBJ1-2; D is ambiguous. The sequencing input was peripheral blood. CDR3 coding DNA: TGTGCCAGCAGCCAAGTGGAGAACTATGGCTACACCTTC. It encodes CASSQVENYGYTF.